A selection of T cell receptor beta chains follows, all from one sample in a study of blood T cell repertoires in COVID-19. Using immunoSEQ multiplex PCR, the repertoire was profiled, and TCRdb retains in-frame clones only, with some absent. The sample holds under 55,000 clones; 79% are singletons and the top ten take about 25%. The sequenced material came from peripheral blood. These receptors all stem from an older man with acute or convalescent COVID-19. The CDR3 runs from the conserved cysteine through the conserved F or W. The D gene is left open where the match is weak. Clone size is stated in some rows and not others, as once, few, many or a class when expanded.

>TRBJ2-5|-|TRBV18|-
CASSSQVGQETQYF
TGTGCCAGCTCATCGCAAGTCGGCCAAGAGACCCAGTACTTC
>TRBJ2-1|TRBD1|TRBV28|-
CASSLGQGSEQFF
TGTGCCAGCAGTTTAGGACAGGGCAGTGAGCAGTTCTTC
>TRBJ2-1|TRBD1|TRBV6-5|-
CASRDTGTGTNEQFF
TGTGCCAGCAGGGACACCGGGACAGGGACCAATGAGCAGTTCTTC
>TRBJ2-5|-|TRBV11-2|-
CASSFQGKETQYF
TGTGCCAGCAGTTTCCAGGGAAAAGAGACCCAGTACTTC
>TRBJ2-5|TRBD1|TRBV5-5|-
CASSFAGTGGQETQYF
TGTGCCAGCAGCTTCGCCGGGACAGGGGGGCAAGAGACCCAGTACTTC
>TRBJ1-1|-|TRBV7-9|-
CASSITIESTEAFF
TGTGCCAGCAGCATAACCATAGAATCCACTGAAGCTTTCTTT
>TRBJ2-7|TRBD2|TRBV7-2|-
CASSPAGGRDYEQYF
TGTGCCAGCAGCCCCGCTGGCGGGAGGGACTACGAGCAGTACTTC
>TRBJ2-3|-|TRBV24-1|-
CATSEGGAKDTQYF
TGTGCCACCAGTGAAGGGGGGGCGAAGGATACGCAGTATTTT
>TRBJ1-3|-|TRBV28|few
CASSSPGGRAGNTIYF
TGTGCCAGCAGTTCCCCCGGGGGAAGGGCTGGAAACACCATATATTTT
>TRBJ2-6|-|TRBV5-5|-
CASSLNGLSGANVLTF
TGTGCCAGCAGCCTCAACGGTCTCTCTGGGGCCAACGTCCTGACTTTC
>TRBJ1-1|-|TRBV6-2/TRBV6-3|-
CASSYGGEAFF
TGTGCCAGCAGTTACGGAGGGGAAGCTTTCTTT
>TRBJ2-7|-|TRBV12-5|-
CASGPLRSYEQYF
TGTGCTAGTGGTCCCCTTAGGAGTTACGAGCAGTACTTC
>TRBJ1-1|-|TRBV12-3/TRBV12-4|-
CASSLNSNTEAFF
TGTGCCAGCAGTTTAAACTCGAACACTGAAGCTTTCTTT
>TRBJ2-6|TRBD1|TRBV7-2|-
CASSVTGTGAGANVLTF
TGTGCCAGCAGCGTAACAGGGACAGGGGCTGGGGCCAACGTCCTGACTTTC
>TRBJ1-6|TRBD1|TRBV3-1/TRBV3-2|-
CASRLWTGALRTNNSPLHF
TGTGCCAGCAGACTATGGACAGGGGCACTCAGGACCAATAATTCACCCCTCCACTTT
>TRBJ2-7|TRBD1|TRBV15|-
CATSRDIGQGQGEQYF
TGTGCCACCAGCAGAGATATCGGACAGGGGCAAGGTGAGCAGTACTTC
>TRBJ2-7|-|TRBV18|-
CASSPTSYEQYF
TGTGCCAGCTCACCCACTAGCTACGAGCAGTACTTC
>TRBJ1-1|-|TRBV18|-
CASSPQGTEAFF
TGTGCCAGCTCACCTCAGGGCACTGAAGCTTTCTTT
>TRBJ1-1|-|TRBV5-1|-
CASSSRGSDTEAFF
TGCGCCAGCAGCTCCCGGGGGTCGGACACTGAAGCTTTCTTT
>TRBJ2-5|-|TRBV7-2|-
CASSSLASVQETQYF
TGTGCCAGCAGCAGTCTAGCTTCAGTCCAAGAGACCCAGTACTTC
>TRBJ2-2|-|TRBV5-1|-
CASSLGLLSTGELFF
TGCGCCAGCAGCTTGGGGCTTCTCAGCACCGGGGAGCTGTTTTTT
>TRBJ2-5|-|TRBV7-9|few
CASSLARDLQETQYF
TGTGCCAGCAGCTTAGCGCGGGATCTCCAAGAGACCCAGTACTTC
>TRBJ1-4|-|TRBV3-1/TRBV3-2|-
CASSAGRNEKLFF
TGTGCCAGCAGCGCGGGGAGGAATGAAAAACTGTTTTTT
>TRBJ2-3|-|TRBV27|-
CASSLSRGADTQYF
TGTGCCAGCAGTTTAAGCAGGGGAGCAGATACGCAGTATTTT
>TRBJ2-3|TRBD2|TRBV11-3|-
CASSLRTSGGTDTQYF
TGTGCCAGCAGCCTACGGACTAGCGGGGGCACAGATACGCAGTATTTT
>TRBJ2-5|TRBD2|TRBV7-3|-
CASSLTSSGQETQYF
TGTGCCAGCAGCTTAACATCTAGCGGTCAAGAGACCCAGTACTTC
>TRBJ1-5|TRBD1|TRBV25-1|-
CASSATGTGGQPQHF
TGTGCCAGCAGTGCAACCGGGACAGGGGGTCAGCCCCAGCATTTT
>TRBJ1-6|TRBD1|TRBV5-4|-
CASSLPGQMNSPLHF
TGTGCCAGCAGCCTACCGGGACAGATGAATTCACCCCTCCACTTT
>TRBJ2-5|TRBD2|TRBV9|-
CASSEGLAEQETQYF
TGTGCCAGCAGCGAGGGACTAGCGGAGCAAGAGACCCAGTACTTC
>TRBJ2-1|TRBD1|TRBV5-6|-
CASSSDRGKVYNEQFF
TGTGCCAGCAGCTCTGACAGGGGGAAGGTCTACAATGAGCAGTTCTTC
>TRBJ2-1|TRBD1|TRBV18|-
CASRQGRTGAYNEQFF
TGTGCCAGCCGGCAAGGGAGGACAGGGGCCTACAATGAGCAGTTCTTC